This T cell receptor (beta chain) emerged from a study of CD8+ T cells in alopecia areata. Study details: Treated patients were dosed with oral tofacitinib, taking 5 to 10 mg twice daily. General study points: With patients, TCR sharing proved less clear than in mice, a difference possibly related to HLA. Higher clonality than in normal scalp was seen in lesional scalp, especially alopecia totalis/universalis.

Remarks on this clone: Its antigen is undetermined.

As part of sample collection, lesional scalp punch biopsies and peripheral blood were taken from alopecia areata patients. There are 14 residues in the CDR3. After removal of 5 bases from V and 7 bases from J, the junction contained 7 bases not matched to a gene. Germline loops: CDR1 ENHRY, CDR2 SYGVKD. Sequencing templates came from extracted RNA that was reverse transcribed into cDNA. Profiled with immunoSEQ multiplex PCR; TCRdb holds only in-frame clones, not every one. The sample records hundreds of thousands of clones, about 68% being singletons. The material was CD4+ T cells sorted from blood, obtained at week 0. The clonotype comes from a human donor with alopecia areata. V is TRBV10-3 and J is TRBJ2-7; 11 bases are a match to TRBD1. CDR3 DNA: TGTGCCATCAGTAGAGGGACAGGGGGTGAAGAGCAGTACTTC. Protein product: CAISRGTGGEEQYF.